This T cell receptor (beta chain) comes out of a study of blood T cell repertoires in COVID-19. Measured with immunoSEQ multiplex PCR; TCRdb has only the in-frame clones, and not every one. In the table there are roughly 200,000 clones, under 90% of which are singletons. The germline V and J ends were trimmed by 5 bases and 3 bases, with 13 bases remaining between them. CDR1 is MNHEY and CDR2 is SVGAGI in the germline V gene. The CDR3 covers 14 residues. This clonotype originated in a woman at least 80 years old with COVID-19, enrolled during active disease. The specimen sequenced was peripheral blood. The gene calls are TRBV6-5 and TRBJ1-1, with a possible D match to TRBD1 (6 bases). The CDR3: CASSPRGAYTEAFF. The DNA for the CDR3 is TGTGCCAGCAGTCCTCGGGGGGCCTACACTGAAGCTTTCTTT.